This T cell receptor (beta chain) was found in a study of spatial heterogeneity in lung cancer. As for the study in general: Consistent detection of more beta-chain than alpha-chain sequences was observed. Combinations of a unique TCR and a UMI were tallied in raw reads, and on average each appeared more than ten times.

Specified time point: sample taken at primary tumor resection. Researchers sequenced whole RNA taken from tumor, nontumor lung or frozen PBMC without sorting. Germline lookup yields CDR1 SGHVS and CDR2 FNYEAQ. The V end lost 3 bases, the J end lost 6 bases, and 15 bases lay between the germline ends. The length of the CDR3 is 14 residues. TCR cDNA molecules were tagged individually, and each one carried a unique molecular identifier. MiXCR, run by TCRdb on the 5' RACE reads, gives a single entry per CDR3 protein. Here the sample spans 40,000 or so distinct CDR3 sequences, 3.1% being singletons. This clonotype was picked up a small number of times.

Specimen: normal lung tissue next to the tumor, collected at surgery. This receptor was obtained from a male donor with early-stage non-small cell lung cancer. V gene TRBV7-6 combines with J gene TRBJ2-7; D is unclear. The CDR3 protein is CASSFSGGHGEQYF. CDR3 DNA: TGTGCCAGCAGCTTTTCCGGCGGTCACGGCGAGCAGTACTTC.